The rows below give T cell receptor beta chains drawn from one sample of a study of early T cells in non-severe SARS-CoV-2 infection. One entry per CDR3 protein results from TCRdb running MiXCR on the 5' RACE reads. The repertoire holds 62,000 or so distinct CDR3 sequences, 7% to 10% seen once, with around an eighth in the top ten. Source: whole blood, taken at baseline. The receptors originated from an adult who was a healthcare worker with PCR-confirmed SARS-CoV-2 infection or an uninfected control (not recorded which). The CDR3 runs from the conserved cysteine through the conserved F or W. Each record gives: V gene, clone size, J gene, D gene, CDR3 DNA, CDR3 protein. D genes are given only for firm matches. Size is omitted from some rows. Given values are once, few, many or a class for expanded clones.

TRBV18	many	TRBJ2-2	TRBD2	TGTGCCAGCTCACCACCGGGACTAGCGGCGTTCACCGGGGAGCTGTTTTTT	CASSPPGLAAFTGELFF
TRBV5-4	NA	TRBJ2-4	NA	TGTGCCAGCAGCTTGGCGAGCGAAGACAAAAACATTCAGTACTTC	CASSLASEDKNIQYF
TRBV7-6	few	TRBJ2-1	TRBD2	TGTGCCAGCAGCGGACGACTAGCGGGAGGCCTCTTATCGGAGCAGTTCTTC	CASSGRLAGGLLSEQFF
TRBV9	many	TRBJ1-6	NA	TGTGCCAGCAGCGTAGGACAGCATAATTCACCCCTCCACTTT	CASSVGQHNSPLHF
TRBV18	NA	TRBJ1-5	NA	TGTGCCAGCTCCCCCTCGACAGTCTCAAATCAGCCCCAGCATTTT	CASSPSTVSNQPQHF
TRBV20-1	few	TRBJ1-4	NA	TGCAGTGCTCCGGACAGCGAAAAACTGTTTTTT	CSAPDSEKLFF
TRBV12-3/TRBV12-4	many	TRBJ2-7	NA	TGTGCCAGCAGTTTCGAGACAGGACCCTACGAGCAGTACTTC	CASSFETGPYEQYF
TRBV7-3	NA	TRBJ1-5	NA	TGTGCCAGCAGCTTAACCCATGGACAGCCCCAGCATTTT	CASSLTHGQPQHF
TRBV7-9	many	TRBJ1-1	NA	TGTGCCAGCAGCCTTAACAAGAATGCTGAAGCTTTCTTT	CASSLNKNAEAFF
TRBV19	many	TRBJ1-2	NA	TGTGCCAGTAGCTCCGGAGGACACCTAGCAAACTATGGCTACACCTTC	CASSSGGHLANYGYTF
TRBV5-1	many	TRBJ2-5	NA	TGCGCCAGCAGCTTACCAGGGGAAGAGACCCAGTACTTC	CASSLPGEETQYF
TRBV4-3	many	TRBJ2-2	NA	TGCGCCAGCAGCCAAGATACCACAGGGACCACCGGGGAGCTGTTTTTT	CASSQDTTGTTGELFF
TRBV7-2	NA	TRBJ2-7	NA	TGTGCCAGCAGCCCTAGTAACGAGCAGTACTTC	CASSPSNEQYF
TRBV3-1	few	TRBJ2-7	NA	TGTGCCAGCAGCCAAGTAGAGGAGCAGTACTTC	CASSQVEEQYF
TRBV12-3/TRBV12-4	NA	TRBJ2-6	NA	TGTGCCAGCACTTCGGGCTCTGGGGCCAACGTCCTGACTTTC	CASTSGSGANVLTF
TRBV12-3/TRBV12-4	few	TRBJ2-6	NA	TGTGCCAGCAGTTTACACAAACAGGGACCCGGGGCCAACGTCCTGACTTTC	CASSLHKQGPGANVLTF
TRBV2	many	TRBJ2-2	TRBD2	TGTGCCAGCGGTGGACTAGGAGGCACCGGGGAGCTGTTTTTT	CASGGLGGTGELFF
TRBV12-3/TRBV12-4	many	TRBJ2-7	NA	TGTGCCAGCAGTTTAACAGGGCCCTACGAGCAGTACTTC	CASSLTGPYEQYF
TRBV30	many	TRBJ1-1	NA	TGTGCCTGGAGGCATGGGCGGGTTCGGGTAAACACTGAAGCTTTCTTT	CAWRHGRVRVNTEAFF
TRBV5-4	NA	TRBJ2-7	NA	TGTGCCAGCAGCAACCCGGACGGCCGCTCCTACGAGCAGTACTTC	CASSNPDGRSYEQYF
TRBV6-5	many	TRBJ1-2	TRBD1	TGTGCCAGCAGTTCCGGGACAGGGCATTTTAACTATGGCTACACCTTC	CASSSGTGHFNYGYTF
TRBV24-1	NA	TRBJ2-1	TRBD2	TGTGCCACCAGTGATTCCTCGTCCTCCCTAGCGGGCCGCTACAATGAGCAGTTCTTC	CATSDSSSSLAGRYNEQFF
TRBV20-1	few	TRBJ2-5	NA	TGCAGTGCTAGGGACCAAGAGACCCAGTACTTC	CSARDQETQYF
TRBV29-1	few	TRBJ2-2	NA	TGCAGCGTCGCCGGACTCCCGGTCGGCGGGGAGCTGTTTTTT	CSVAGLPVGGELFF